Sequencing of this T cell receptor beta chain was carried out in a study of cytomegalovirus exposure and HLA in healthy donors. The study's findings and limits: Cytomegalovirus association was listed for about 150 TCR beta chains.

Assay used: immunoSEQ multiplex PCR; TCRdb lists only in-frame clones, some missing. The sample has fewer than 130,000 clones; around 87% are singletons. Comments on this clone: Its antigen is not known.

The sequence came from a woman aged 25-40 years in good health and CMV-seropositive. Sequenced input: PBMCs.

The CDR3 loop reads CASRLVGQVNTEAFF. For the CDR3, the DNA is TGTGCCAGCAGGCTCGTGGGACAGGTGAACACTGAAGCTTTCTTT. The chain uses TRBV27 and TRBJ1-1; the match to TRBD1 covers 8 bases. Germline lookup yields CDR1 MNHEY and CDR2 SMNVEV (reference sequence). The CDR3 is 15 residues long. V lost 6 bases, J lost 0 bases, and 6 bases stayed unmatched.